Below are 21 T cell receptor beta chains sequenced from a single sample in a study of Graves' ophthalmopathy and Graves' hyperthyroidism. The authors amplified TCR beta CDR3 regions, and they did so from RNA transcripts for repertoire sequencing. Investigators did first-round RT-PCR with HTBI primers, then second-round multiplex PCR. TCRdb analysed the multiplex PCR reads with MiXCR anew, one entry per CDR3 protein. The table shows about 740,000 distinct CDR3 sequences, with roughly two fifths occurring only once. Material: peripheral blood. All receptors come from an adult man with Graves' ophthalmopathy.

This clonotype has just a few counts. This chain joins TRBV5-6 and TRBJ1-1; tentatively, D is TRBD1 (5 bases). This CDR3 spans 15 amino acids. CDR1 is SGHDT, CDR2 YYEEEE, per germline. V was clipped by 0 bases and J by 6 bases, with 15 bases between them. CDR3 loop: CASSLGGAGGAEAFF. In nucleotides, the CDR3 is TGTGCCAGCAGCTTGGGAGGGGCCGGAGGCGCTGAAGCTTTCTTT. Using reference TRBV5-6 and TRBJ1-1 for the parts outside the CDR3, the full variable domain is DAGVTQSPTHLIKTRGQQVTLRCSPKSGHDTVSWYQQALGQGPQFIFQYYEEEERQRGNFPDRFSGHQFPNYSSELNVNALLLGDSALYLCASSLGGAGGAEAFFGQGTRLTVV.

The CDR3, as DNA: TGTGCCAGCAGGGACCAACGAGACGTACCCTACGAGCAGTACTTC. It translates to CASRDQRDVPYEQYF. The V and J genes are TRBV2 and TRBJ2-7; no clear D. V was cut by 6 bases and J by 2 bases, with 17 bases left in between. The CDR3 runs 15 residues. CDR1 and CDR2 (germline): SNHLY, FYNNEI.

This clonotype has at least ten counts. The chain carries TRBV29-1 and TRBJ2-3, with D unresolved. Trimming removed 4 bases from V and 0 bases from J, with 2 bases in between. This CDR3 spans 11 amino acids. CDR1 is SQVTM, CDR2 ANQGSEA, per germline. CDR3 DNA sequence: TGCAGCGTTGCGAGCACAGATACGCAGTATTTT. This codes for CSVASTDTQYF.

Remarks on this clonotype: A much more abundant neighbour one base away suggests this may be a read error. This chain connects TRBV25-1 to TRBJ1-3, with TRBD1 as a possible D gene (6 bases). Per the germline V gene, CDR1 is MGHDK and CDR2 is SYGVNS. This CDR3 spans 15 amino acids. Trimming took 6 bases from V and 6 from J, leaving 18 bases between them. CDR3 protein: CASSVQGFPENTIYF. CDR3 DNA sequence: TGTGCCAGCAGCGTACAGGGCTTTCCTGAAAACACCATATATTTT.

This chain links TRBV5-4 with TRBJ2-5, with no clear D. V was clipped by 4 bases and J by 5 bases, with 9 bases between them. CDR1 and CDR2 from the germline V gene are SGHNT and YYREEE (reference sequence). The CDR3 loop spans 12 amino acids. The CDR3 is CASSRVDETQYF. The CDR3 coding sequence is TGTGCCAGCAGCCGGGTGGATGAGACCCAGTACTTC.

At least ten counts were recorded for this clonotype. The DNA for the CDR3 is TGTGCCAGCAGCTTATCAGGCGCAAACACCATATATTTT. It translates to CASSLSGANTIYF. The gene calls are TRBV7-9 and TRBJ1-3; D is uncertain. Trimming pared 2 bases from V and 6 bases from J, leaving 8 bases between. The germline V gene encodes CDR1 SEHNR and CDR2 FQNEAQ (reference sequence). The CDR3 spans 13 residues.

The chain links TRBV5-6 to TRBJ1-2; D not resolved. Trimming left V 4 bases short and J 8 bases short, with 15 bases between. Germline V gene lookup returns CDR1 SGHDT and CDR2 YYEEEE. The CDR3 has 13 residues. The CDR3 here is CASSPLESRGYTF. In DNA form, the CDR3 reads TGTGCCAGCAGCCCACTTGAGAGTAGAGGCTACACCTTC.

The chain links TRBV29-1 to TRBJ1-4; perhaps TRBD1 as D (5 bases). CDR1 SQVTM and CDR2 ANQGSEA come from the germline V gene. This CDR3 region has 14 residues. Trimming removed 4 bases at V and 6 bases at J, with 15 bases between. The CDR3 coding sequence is TGCAGCGTTGTGGGACTAGACGGTGATGAAAAACTGTTTTTT. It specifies CSVVGLDGDEKLFF.

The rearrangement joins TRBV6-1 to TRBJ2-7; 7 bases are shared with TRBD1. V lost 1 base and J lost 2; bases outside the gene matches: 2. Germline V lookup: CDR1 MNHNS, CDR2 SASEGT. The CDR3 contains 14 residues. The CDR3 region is CASSEVRGPYEQYF. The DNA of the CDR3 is TGTGCCAGCAGTGAAGTTAGGGGGCCCTACGAGCAGTACTTC.

The CDR3 nucleotides are TGTGCCAGCAGTTTGATGAGAGATTTAACTGGAAACACCATATATTTT. It is translated as CASSLMRDLTGNTIYF. The chain joins TRBV12-3 or TRBV12-4 to TRBJ1-3, with D unclear. The CDR3 covers 16 residues. V lost 3 bases, J lost 2 bases, and 14 bases lay in between.

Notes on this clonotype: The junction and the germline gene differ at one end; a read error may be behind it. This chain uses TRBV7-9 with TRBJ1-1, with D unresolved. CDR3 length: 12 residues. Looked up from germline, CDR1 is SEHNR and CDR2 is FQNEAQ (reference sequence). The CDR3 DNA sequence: TGTGCCGGCAGCTTAGTACTAGCTGAAGCTTTCTTT. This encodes CAGSLVLAEAFF.

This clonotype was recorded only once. CDR3 in amino acids: CASSFNSFGASPLHF. CDR3 sequence (DNA): TGTGCCAGCAGTTTCAACAGCTTCGGGGCTTCACCCCTCCACTTT. The gene calls are TRBV11-1 and TRBJ1-6; D may be TRBD1 (5 bases). CDR3 length: 15 residues. Between the trimmed V and J ends, which lost 6 bases and 9 bases, there was a span of 18 bases. Germline values: CDR1 SGHAT, CDR2 FQDESV (reference sequence).

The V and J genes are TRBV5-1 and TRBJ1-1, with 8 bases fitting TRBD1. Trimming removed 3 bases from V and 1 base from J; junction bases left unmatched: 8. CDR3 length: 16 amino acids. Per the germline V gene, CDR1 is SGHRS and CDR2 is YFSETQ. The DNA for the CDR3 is TGCGCCAGCAGCTCTCGACAGGGGTTGTGGAACACTGAAGCTTTCTTT. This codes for CASSSRQGLWNTEAFF.

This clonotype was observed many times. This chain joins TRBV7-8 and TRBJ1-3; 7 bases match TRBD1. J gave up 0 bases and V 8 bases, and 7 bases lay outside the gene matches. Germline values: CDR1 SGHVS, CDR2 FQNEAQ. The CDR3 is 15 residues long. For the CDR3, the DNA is TGTGCCAGCGGAAAGACAGGGAACTCTGGAAACACCATATATTTT. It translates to CASGKTGNSGNTIYF.

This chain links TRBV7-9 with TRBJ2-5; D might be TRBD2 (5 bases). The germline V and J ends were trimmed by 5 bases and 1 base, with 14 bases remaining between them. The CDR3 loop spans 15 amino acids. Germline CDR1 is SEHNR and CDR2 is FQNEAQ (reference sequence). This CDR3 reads CASSRLRGLQETQYF. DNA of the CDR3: TGTGCCAGCAGCCGTCTCCGCGGACTCCAAGAGACCCAGTACTTC.

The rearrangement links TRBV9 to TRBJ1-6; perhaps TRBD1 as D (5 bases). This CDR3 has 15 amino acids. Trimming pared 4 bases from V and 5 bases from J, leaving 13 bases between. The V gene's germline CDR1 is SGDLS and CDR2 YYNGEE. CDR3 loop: CASSLGAADNSPLHF. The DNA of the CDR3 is TGTGCCAGCAGCCTAGGGGCAGCAGATAATTCACCCCTCCACTTT.

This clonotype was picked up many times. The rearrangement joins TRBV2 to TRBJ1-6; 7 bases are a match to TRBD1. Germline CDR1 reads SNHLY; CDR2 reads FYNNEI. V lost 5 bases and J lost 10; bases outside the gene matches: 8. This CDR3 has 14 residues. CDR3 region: CASSLQGSGSPLHF. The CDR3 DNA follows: TGTGCCAGCAGTCTACAGGGGTCGGGGTCACCCCTCCACTTT.

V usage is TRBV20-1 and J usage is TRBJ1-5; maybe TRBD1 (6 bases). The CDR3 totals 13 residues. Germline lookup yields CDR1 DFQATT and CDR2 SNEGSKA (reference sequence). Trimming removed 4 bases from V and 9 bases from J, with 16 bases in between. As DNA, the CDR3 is TGCAGTGCTATGACAGGAACCCCTTCGCCCCAGCATTTT. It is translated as CSAMTGTPSPQHF.

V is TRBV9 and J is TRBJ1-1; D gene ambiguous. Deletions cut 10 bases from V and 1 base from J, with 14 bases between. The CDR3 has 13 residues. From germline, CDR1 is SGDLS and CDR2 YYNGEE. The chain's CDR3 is CAWSVRENTEAFF. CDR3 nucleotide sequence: TGTGCCTGGAGTGTTCGGGAGAACACTGAAGCTTTCTTT.

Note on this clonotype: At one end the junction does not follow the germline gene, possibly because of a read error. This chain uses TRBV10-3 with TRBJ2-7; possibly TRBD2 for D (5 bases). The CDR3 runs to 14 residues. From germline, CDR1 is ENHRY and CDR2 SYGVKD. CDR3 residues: CASSFSREGYEQYF. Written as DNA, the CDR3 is TGTGCCAGCAGTTTTAGCCGGGAAGGCTACGAGCAGTACTTC.

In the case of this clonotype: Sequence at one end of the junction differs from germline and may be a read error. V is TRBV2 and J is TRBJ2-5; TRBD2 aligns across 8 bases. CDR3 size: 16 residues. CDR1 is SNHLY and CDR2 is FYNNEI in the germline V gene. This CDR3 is CASSLSLAGGHETRYF. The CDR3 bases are TGTGCCAGCAGCTTATCACTGGCGGGGGGCCATGAGACCCGGTACTTC.